The TCR beta chain under discussion was sequenced for a study of cytomegalovirus exposure and HLA in healthy donors. Study-level background: In a previous analysis, some 110 million unique TCR beta sequences were found from 150 million to 200 million T cells. Study-wide findings and caveats: TCR beta chain V- and J-gene trimming was linked, in a later analysis, to a missense variant in DCLRE1C. Previous analysis showed most TCR beta V segments were productive about 90% or about 30% of the time. The majority of CMV-associated TCR beta chains were reported as apparently HLA-restricted in a later analysis.

The PCR ran on 60 Vbeta and 13 Jbeta primers. Measured with immunoSEQ multiplex PCR; TCRdb has only the in-frame clones, and not every one. The data show 190,000 or so clones, with roughly 80% seen just once and about 0.63% held by the top ten. Per the germline V gene, CDR1 is SNHLY and CDR2 is FYNNEI. The CDR3 covers 13 residues. In regard to this clone: Its antigen is still unknown.

Material for sequencing was PBMCs. The rearrangement links TRBV2 to TRBJ2-5; tentative D call: TRBD1 (6 bases). The J call is in doubt because the DNA end fits TRBJ2-7 better. The TCR originated in a boy aged 10-17 years in good health and CMV-seronegative. In nucleotides, the CDR3 is TGTGCCAGCCACAGGGATAAGAACTACGAGCAGTACTTC. The encoded protein is CASHRDKNYEQYF.